Listed below are T cell receptor beta chains from one sample, sequenced in a study of CD8+CD57+ T cells in acquired aplastic anemia. A single record per CDR3 protein comes from TCRdb applying MiXCR to the reads. The sample lists more than 150,000 distinct CDR3 sequences, approximately 48% occurring once. Sequencing was performed on sorted CD4+, CD8+, or CD8+CD57+ T cells (not recorded which) from PBMCs. The receptors were sampled from a human donor with aplastic anemia. Each CDR3 is given with its conserved first and last residue. A D gene is named only where the DNA matches it firmly. Expanded clones get a size class; other rows say once, few or many, or leave the size out.

V	D	size	J	DNA	CDR3
TRBV14	TRBD1	NA	TRBJ1-5	TGTGCCAGCAGTTTAACAGGGACAGGGGGAGGCAATCAGCCCCAGCATTTT	CASSLTGTGGGNQPQHF
TRBV28	TRBD2	NA	TRBJ2-5	TGTGCCAGCAGTTCAGCGGGAGGCCTCCAAGAGACCCAGTACTTC	CASSSAGGLQETQYF
TRBV24-1	NA	many	TRBJ2-7	TGTGCCACCAGTGACCCGAACTCCTACGAGCAGTACTTC	CATSDPNSYEQYF
TRBV29-1	TRBD2	once	TRBJ2-5	TGCAGCGTTGACGGGAGGGACGGGGAGACCCAGTACTTC	CSVDGRDGETQYF
TRBV4-1	TRBD2	NA	TRBJ2-7	TGCGCCGGCAGCCTTAGGACTAGCGGGATTGGATACGAGCCGTACTTC	CAGSLRTSGIGYEPYF
TRBV15	NA	NA	TRBJ2-1	TGTGCCACCAGCAGAGAAGGGTTGCCGGTCGATGAGCAGTTCTTC	CATSREGLPVDEQFF
TRBV7-6	NA	NA	TRBJ2-1	TGTGCCAGCAGCCAGAGTCGCTATGAGCAGTTCTTC	CASSQSRYEQFF
TRBV20-1	TRBD1	NA	TRBJ1-3	TGCAGTGTTGCGGACAGGCGAAAAGGAAACACCATATATTTT	CSVADRRKGNTIYF
TRBV18	NA	few	TRBJ1-2	TGTGCCAGCTCTCCCGAGACAGTAAACTATGGCTACACCTTC	CASSPETVNYGYTF
TRBV2	NA	NA	TRBJ2-2	TGTGCCAGCAGTCTGGGTTTCGGGGAGCTGTTTTTT	CASSLGFGELFF
TRBV29-1	NA	NA	TRBJ2-7	TGCAGCGTTGTCGTGGGGGGCTCGTACGAGCAGTACTTC	CSVVVGGSYEQYF
TRBV6-1	TRBD1	many	TRBJ1-3	TGTGCCAGCAGTGAAGTGGGACAGGGGACTGGAAACACCATATATTTT	CASSEVGQGTGNTIYF
TRBV6-5	TRBD1	NA	TRBJ1-6	TGTGCCAGCAGTTACGGGACAGGGCATTCACCCCTCCACTTT	CASSYGTGHSPLHF
TRBV5-4	NA	NA	TRBJ2-5	TGTGCCAGCAGCTACCGGACAGCGAGAGAGACCCAGTACTTC	CASSYRTARETQYF
TRBV29-1	NA	many	TRBJ2-7	TGCAGCGCCCGGAACCCCAGGAACTACGAGCAGTACTTC	CSARNPRNYEQYF